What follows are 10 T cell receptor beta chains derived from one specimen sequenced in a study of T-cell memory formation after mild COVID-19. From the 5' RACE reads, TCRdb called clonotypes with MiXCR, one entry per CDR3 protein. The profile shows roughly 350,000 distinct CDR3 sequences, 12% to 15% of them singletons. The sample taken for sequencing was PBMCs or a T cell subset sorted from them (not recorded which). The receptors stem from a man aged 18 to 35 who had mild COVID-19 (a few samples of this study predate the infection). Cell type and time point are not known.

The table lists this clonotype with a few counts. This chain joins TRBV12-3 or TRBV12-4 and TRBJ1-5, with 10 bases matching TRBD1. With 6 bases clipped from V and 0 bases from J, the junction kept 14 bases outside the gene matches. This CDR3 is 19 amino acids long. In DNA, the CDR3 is TGTGCCAGCAGCTTAAGTACCGGGACAGGGGATTTTAGCAATCAGCCCCAGCATTTT. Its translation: CASSLSTGTGDFSNQPQHF.

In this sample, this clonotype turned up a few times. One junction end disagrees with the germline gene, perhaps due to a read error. In DNA form, the CDR3 reads TGTGCCAGCAGCTTAGAACGGGGGGACGGCCTCCTCTTC. It specifies CASSLERGDGLLF. The rearrangement joins TRBV7-9 to TRBJ2-1; the match to TRBD2 covers 7 bases. The CDR3 contains 13 residues. CDR1 is SEHNR and CDR2 is FQNEAQ in the germline V gene (reference sequence). The full variable domain, its missing parts supplied by reference TRBV7-9 and TRBJ2-1, is DTGVSQNPRHKITKRGQNVTFRCDPISEHNRLYWYRQTLGQGPEFLTYFQNEAQLEKSRLLSDRFSAERPKGSFSTLEIQRTEQGDSAMYLCASSLERGDGLLFGPGTRLTVL.

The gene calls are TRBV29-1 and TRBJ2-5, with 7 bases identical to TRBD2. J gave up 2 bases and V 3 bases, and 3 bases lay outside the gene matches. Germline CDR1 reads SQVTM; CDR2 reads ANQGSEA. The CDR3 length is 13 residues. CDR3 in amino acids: CSVDPGGQETQYF. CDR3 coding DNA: TGCAGCGTTGACCCCGGGGGGCAAGAGACCCAGTACTTC.

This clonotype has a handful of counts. The CDR3 region is CSARDPTGPANTGELFF. The CDR3 DNA reads TGCAGTGCTAGAGATCCCACAGGGCCCGCGAACACCGGGGAGCTGTTTTTT. The chain is built from TRBV20-1 and TRBJ2-2, with a possible D match to TRBD1 (6 bases). This CDR3 is built from 17 residues. Trimming pared 0 bases from V and 0 bases from J, leaving 14 bases between. CDR1 and CDR2 from the germline V gene are DFQATT and SNEGSKA (reference sequence).

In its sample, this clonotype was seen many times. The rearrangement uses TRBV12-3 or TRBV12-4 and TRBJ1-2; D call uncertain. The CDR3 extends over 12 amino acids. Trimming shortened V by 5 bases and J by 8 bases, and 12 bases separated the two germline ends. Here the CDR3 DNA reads TGTGCCAGCAGTCGGAGAGGACCCGGCTACACCTTC. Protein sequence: CASSRRGPGYTF.

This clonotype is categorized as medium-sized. The CDR3 is CASSQGLAQETQYF. Written as DNA, the CDR3 is TGTGCCAGCAGCCAAGGACTAGCTCAAGAGACCCAGTACTTC. The chain joins TRBV4-2 to TRBJ2-5; 7 bases map to TRBD2. The V gene's germline CDR1 is LGHNA and CDR2 YNFKEQ. The CDR3 is 14 amino acids. V lost 1 base and J lost 2; bases outside the gene matches: 1.

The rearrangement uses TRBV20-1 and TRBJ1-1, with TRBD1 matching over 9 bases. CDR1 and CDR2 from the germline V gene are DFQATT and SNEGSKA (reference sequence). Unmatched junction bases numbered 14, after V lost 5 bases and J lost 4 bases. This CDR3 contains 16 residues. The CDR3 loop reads CSASGTPGQGGTEAFF. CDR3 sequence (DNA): TGCAGTGCTTCCGGTACCCCGGGACAGGGAGGCACTGAAGCTTTCTTT.

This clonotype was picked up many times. This CDR3 reads CASSQTGSGANVLTF. In DNA, the CDR3 is TGTGCCAGCAGTCAAACAGGTTCTGGGGCCAACGTCCTGACTTTC. V is TRBV12-3 or TRBV12-4 and J is TRBJ2-6; maybe TRBD1 (5 bases). The CDR3 length is 15 residues. The germline V and J ends were trimmed by 5 bases and 1 base, with 9 bases remaining between them.

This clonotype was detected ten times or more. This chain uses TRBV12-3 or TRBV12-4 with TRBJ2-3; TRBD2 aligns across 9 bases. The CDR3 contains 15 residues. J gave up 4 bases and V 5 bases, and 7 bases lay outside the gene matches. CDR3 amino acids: CASSQGGRAPDTQYF. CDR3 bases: TGTGCCAGCAGTCAAGGCGGGAGGGCGCCAGATACGCAGTATTTT.

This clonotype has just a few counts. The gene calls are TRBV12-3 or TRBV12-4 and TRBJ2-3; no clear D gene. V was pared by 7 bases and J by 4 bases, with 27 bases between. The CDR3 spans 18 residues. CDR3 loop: CASKAVVWTDRGSDTQYF. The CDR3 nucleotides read TGTGCCAGCAAGGCGGTTGTATGGACGGACCGCGGATCAGATACGCAGTATTTT.